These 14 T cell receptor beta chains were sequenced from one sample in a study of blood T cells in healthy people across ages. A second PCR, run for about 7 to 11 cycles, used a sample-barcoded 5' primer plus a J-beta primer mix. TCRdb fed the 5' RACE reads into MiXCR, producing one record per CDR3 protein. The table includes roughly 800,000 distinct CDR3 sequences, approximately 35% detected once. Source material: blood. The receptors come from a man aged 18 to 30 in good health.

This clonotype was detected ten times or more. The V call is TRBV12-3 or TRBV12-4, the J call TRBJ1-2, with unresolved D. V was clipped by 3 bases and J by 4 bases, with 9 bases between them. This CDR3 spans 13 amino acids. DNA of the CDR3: TGTGCCAGCAGTTTCGGCGCTTTCTATGGCTACACCTTC. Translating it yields CASSFGAFYGYTF.

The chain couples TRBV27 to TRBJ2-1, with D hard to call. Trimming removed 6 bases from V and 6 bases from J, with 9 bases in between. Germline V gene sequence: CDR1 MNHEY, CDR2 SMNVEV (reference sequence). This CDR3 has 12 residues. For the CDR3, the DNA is TGTGCCAGCAGAGCGTCCACCAATGAGCAGTTCTTC. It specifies CASRASTNEQFF.

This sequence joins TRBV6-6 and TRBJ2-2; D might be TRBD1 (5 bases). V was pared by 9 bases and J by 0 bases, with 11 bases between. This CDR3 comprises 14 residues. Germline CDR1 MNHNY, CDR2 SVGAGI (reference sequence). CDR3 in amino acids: CASKPTANTGELFF. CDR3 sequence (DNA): TGTGCCAGTAAGCCGACAGCGAACACCGGGGAGCTGTTTTTT.

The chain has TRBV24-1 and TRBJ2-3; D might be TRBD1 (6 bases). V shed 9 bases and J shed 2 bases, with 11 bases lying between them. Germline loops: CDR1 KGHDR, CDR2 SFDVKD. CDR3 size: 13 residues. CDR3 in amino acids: CATGTTVTDTQYF. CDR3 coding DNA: TGTGCCACCGGGACAACCGTCACAGATACGCAGTATTTT.

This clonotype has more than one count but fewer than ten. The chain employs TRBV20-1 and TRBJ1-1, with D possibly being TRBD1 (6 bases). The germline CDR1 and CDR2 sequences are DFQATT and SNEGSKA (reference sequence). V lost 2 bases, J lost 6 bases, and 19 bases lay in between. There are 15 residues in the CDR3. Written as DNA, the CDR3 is TGCAGTGCTAGACAATCGCATTACAGGGTCGCTGAAGCTTTCTTT. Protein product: CSARQSHYRVAEAFF.

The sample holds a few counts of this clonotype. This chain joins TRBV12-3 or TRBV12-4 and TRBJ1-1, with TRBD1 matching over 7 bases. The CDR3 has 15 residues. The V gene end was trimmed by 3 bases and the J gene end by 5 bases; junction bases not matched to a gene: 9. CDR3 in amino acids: CASSLTAGRGTEAFF. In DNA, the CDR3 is TGTGCCAGCAGTTTGACTGCCGGCAGGGGGACTGAAGCTTTCTTT.

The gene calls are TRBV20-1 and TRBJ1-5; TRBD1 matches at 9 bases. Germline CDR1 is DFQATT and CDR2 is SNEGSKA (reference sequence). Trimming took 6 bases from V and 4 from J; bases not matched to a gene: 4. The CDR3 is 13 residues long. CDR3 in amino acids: CSAKGTGNQPQHF. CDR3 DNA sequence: TGCAGTGCCAAAGGGACAGGGAATCAGCCCCAGCATTTT.

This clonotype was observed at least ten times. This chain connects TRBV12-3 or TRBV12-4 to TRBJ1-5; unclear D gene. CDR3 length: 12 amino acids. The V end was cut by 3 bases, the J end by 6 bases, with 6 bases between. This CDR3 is CASSFSGQPQHF. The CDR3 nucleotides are TGTGCCAGCAGTTTTTCGGGTCAGCCCCAGCATTTT.

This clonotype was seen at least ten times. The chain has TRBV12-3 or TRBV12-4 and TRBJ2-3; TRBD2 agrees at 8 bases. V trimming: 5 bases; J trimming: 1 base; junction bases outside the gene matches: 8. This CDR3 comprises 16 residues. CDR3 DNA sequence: TGTGCCAGCAGTCCCGGGGGGGCTCTGCGCACAGATACGCAGTATTTT. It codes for CASSPGGALRTDTQYF.

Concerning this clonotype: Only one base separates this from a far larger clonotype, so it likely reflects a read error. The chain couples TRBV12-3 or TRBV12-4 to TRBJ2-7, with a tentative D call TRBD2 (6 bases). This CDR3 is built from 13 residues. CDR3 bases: TGTGCCAGCATTTTAGCGGACTCCTACGAGCAGTACTTC. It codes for CASILADSYEQYF.

CDR3 coding DNA: TGCAGTGCCTCACCCCCCTCGGAGCTAGGAGAAACTGAAGCTTTCTTT. This sequence encodes CSASPPSELGETEAFF. J is TRBJ1-1 and V is TRBV20-1; D is unresolved. V was cut by 6 bases and J by 5 bases, with 25 bases left in between. CDR3 length: 16 residues. CDR1 is DFQATT and CDR2 is SNEGSKA in the germline V gene (reference sequence).

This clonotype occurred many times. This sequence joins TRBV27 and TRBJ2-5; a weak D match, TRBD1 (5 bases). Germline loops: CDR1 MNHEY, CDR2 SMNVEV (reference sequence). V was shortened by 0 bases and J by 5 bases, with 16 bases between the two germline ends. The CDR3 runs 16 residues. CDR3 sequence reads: CASSLSGQLISETQYF. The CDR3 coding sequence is TGTGCCAGCAGTTTATCGGGGCAGCTCATCTCGGAGACCCAGTACTTC.

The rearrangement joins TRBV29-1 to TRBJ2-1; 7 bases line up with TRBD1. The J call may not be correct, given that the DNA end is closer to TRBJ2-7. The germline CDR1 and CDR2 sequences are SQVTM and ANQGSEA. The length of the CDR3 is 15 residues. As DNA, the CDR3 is TGCAGCGCCGACCAGGGGGACAACTCCTACAATGAGCAGTACTTC. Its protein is CSADQGDNSYNEQYF.

This chain's CDR3 is CASIPGPSGALGETQYF. The CDR3 DNA reads as TGTGCCAGCATTCCCGGGCCTAGTGGGGCCCTGGGGGAGACCCAGTACTTC. This chain connects TRBV12-3 or TRBV12-4 to TRBJ2-5; D might be TRBD1 (5 bases). This CDR3 comprises 17 residues. V gave up 7 bases and J gave up 5 bases, with 26 bases separating them.